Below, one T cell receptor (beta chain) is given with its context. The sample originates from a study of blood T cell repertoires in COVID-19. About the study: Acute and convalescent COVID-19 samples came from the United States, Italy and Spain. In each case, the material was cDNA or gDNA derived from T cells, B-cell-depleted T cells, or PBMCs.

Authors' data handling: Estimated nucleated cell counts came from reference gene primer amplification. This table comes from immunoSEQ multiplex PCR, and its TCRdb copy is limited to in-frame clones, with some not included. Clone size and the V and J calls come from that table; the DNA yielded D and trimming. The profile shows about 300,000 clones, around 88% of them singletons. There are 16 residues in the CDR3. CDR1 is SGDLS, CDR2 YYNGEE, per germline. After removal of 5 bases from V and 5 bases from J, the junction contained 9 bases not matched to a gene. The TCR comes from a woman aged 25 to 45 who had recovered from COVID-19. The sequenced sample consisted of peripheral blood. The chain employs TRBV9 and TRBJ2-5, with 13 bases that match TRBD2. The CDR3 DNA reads TGTGCCAGCAGTTCCGGGACTAGCGGGGCGGGGGAGACCCAGTACTTC. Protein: CASSSGTSGAGETQYF.